This TCR beta chain originates from a study of T-cell reconstitution after alpha-beta-depleted transplantation in children (dated by TCRdb to the mid-2010s). As for the study more broadly: The study quantitatively tracked T-cell immune reconstitution after TCRalphabeta/CD19-depleted allogeneic hematopoietic cell transplantation in children using TCR repertoire profiling.

Broader findings and caveats from the paper: Over the following months the frequencies of hyperexpanded clones went down, and after one year T-cell counts and TCRbeta diversity were mostly credited to newly produced T cells. About two months after transplant, the apparently early recovery of alphabetaT-cell counts reportedly depended on just several hundred clones that had expanded rapidly and came from non-depleted graft cells. In some patients, the high TCRbeta diversity seen at day 60 was put down to recipient T cells and intrathymic progenitors that had survived conditioning.

The method was PCR. TCRdb names Illumina HiSeq 2500 as the instrument used. TCR libraries were prepared with molecular barcoding, using unique molecular identifiers to normalize TCRbeta repertoire quantification. TCRdb applied fastp at Q25 and MiXCR to the public reads, then kept only in-frame beta chains. Rows with one shared CDR3 protein collapse into an entry with the most common genes and DNA. The sample yields about 870,000 distinct CDR3 sequences; approximately 15% were counted once. 5% of the sample rests with the top ten. The CDR3 holds 19 amino acids from the cysteine to the phenylalanine. Kept here is only the CDR3 DNA, which spans 57 bases and is read in frame from base 1. This clonotype turned up a few times. What antigen it recognizes has not been identified. Qualities for individual bases were not recorded, and no much larger clone is one base off. In light of the paper, this sample's treatment or condition label describes: allogeneic hematopoietic cell transplantation with graft depleted of TCRalphabeta T cells and CD19 B cells. TCRalphabeta/CD19-depleted allogeneic hematopoietic cell grafts were given to the transplant recipients, all of whom were children.

The TCR originated in a male patient younger than 18 who had a stem cell transplant for acute lymphoblastic leukemia, so the T cells may come from the graft donor. The sequence is built from TRBV21-1 and TRBJ1-5; the D call of TRBD1 is as the table states it, not checked on the DNA. TRBV21-1 corresponds to a pseudogene. The specimen comprised PBMCs, mostly from graft donor cells, sampled 360 days after TCRalphabeta/CD19-depleted stem cell transplant. CDR3 region: CASSKAKPGGLMSNQPQHF. The base sequence is TGTGCCAGCAGCAAAGCAAAGCCCGGGGGGCTGATGAGCAATCAGCCCCAGCATTTT.